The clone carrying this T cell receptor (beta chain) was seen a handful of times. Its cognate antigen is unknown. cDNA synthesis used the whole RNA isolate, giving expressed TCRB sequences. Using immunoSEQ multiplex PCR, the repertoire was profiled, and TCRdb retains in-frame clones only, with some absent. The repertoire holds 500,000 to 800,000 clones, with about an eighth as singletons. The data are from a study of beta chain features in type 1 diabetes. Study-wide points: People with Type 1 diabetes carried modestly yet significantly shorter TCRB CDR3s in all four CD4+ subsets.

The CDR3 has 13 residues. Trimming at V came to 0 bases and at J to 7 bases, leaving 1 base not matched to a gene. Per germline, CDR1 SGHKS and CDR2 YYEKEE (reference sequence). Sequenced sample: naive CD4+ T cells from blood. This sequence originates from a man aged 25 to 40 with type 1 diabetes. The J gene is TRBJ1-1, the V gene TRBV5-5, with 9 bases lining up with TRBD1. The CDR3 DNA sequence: TGTGCCAGCAGCTTGGGGACAGGGGTTGAAGCTTTCTTT. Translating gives CASSLGTGVEAFF.